This passage covers 28 T cell receptor beta chains from one sample sequenced in a study of T cell responses to AZD1222 COVID-19 vaccine. Repertoires were generated with immunoSEQ multiplex PCR, while TCRdb's copy carries only in-frame clones and drops some. Of 150,000 to 200,000 clones listed, 90% are singletons. Specimen: peripheral blood, collected 28 days after the second AZD1222 dose. The source is an adult who received the AZD1222 COVID-19 vaccine.

The V and J genes are TRBV19 and TRBJ2-2, with D possibly TRBD2 on 6 matching bases. Germline CDR1 and CDR2: LNHDA and SQIVND (reference sequence). V was pared by 7 bases and J by 5 bases, with 17 bases between. CDR3 length: 15 amino acids. The CDR3 reads CASTPGDLITGELFF. The CDR3 region has the DNA TGTGCCAGTACACCGGGAGATCTTATTACCGGGGAGCTGTTTTTT. The whole variable domain, remainder taken from reference TRBV19 and TRBJ2-2, is DGGITQSPKYLFRKEGQNVTLSCEQNLNHDAMYWYRQDPGQGLRLIYYSQIVNDFQKGDIAEGYSVSREKKESFPLTVTSAQKNPTAFYLCASTPGDLITGELFFGEGSRLTVL.

The genes are TRBV7-3 and TRBJ2-2; TRBD2 aligns across 8 bases. The V gene end was trimmed by 5 bases and the J gene end by 5 bases; junction bases not matched to a gene: 7. This CDR3 comprises 15 residues. CDR1 and CDR2 (germline): SGHTA, FQGTGA. The CDR3, as DNA: TGTGCCAGCAGCCCGGCGGGGGGCGTAACCGGGGAGCTGTTTTTT. Its protein is CASSPAGGVTGELFF.

The rearrangement joins TRBV19 to TRBJ2-7, with D possibly TRBD2 on 5 matching bases. Germline loops: CDR1 LNHDA, CDR2 SQIVND (reference sequence). This CDR3 is built from 12 residues. Trimming pared 3 bases from V and 7 bases from J, leaving 10 bases between. CDR3 region: CASSMPRGEQYF. CDR3 bases: TGTGCCAGTAGTATGCCCCGAGGGGAGCAGTACTTC.

CDR3 protein: CASTPGQNTEAFF. The CDR3 DNA reads as TGTGCCAGTACTCCGGGACAGAACACTGAAGCTTTCTTT. V usage is TRBV10-3 and J usage is TRBJ1-1, with D perhaps matching TRBD1 (6 bases). Germline values: CDR1 ENHRY, CDR2 SYGVKD. The CDR3 is made up of 13 amino acids. Trimming stripped 10 bases from V and 1 base from J, with 13 bases between.

V and J are TRBV7-2 and TRBJ2-7; 13 bases line up with TRBD2. Unmatched junction bases numbered 5, after V lost 4 bases and J lost 2 bases. This CDR3 spans 16 amino acids. Germline CDR1 is SGHTA and CDR2 is FQGNSA. Written as DNA, the CDR3 is TGTGCCAGCAGCTACGGACTAGCGGGAGTCGCCTACGAGCAGTACTTC. Its translation is CASSYGLAGVAYEQYF.

The genes are TRBV7-9 and TRBJ1-1; no definite D call. The CDR3 loop spans 18 amino acids. The V end was cut by 4 bases, the J end by 0 bases, with 21 bases between. Per germline, CDR1 SEHNR and CDR2 FQNEAQ (reference sequence). CDR3 nucleotides: TGTGCCAGCAGCTCCCCCAAAGCCCGCAGGCAACTGAACACTGAAGCTTTCTTT. The encoded protein is CASSSPKARRQLNTEAFF.

The gene calls are TRBV6-5 and TRBJ1-5; D perhaps matches TRBD1 (6 bases). The V end lost 6 bases, the J end lost 5 bases, and 14 bases lay between the germline ends. The CDR3 spans 14 residues. Germline values: CDR1 MNHEY, CDR2 SVGAGI. The CDR3 sequence is CASSPAQGHQPQHF. CDR3 sequence (DNA): TGTGCCAGCAGCCCCGCACAGGGACATCAGCCCCAGCATTTT.

This chain links TRBV7-9 with TRBJ2-1, with 10 nucleotides matching TRBD2. The CDR3 sequence is 18 residues long. The V gene's germline CDR1 is SEHNR and CDR2 FQNEAQ (reference sequence). J gave up 0 bases and V 1 base, and 6 bases lay outside the gene matches. CDR3 in DNA: TGTGCCAGCAGCTTAGGATTGCTAGCGGGGGTCTCCTACAATGAGCAGTTCTTC. This sequence encodes CASSLGLLAGVSYNEQFF.

The chain couples TRBV19 to TRBJ1-2; no definite D call. V gave up 5 bases and J gave up 0 bases, with 10 bases separating them. Germline V lookup: CDR1 LNHDA, CDR2 SQIVND (reference sequence). The CDR3 has 14 residues. CDR3 coding DNA: TGTGCCAGTAGTCGCGACTGGTCTAACTATGGCTACACCTTC. This translates into CASSRDWSNYGYTF.

V usage is TRBV7-9 and J usage is TRBJ2-7, with D unresolved. In germline, CDR1 is SEHNR, CDR2 FQNEAQ (reference sequence). Trimming removed 3 bases at V and 0 bases at J, with 9 bases between. The CDR3 is 14 amino acids. CDR3 sequence reads: CASSLPQSSYEQYF. The CDR3 region has the DNA TGTGCCAGCAGCTTGCCCCAGAGCTCCTACGAGCAGTACTTC.

Of note for this clone: The same CDR3 also results from other DNA sequences found in this sample. The chain couples TRBV24-1 to TRBJ1-5; 9 bases are shared with TRBD1. With 2 bases clipped from V and 2 bases from J, the junction kept 3 bases outside the gene matches. The V gene's germline CDR1 is KGHDR and CDR2 SFDVKD. The CDR3 is 16 residues long. The CDR3 reads CATSDSRQGGNQPQHF. The CDR3 DNA reads TGTGCCACCAGTGATTCCCGACAGGGGGGCAATCAGCCCCAGCATTTT.

A word on this clone: At the DNA level, this CDR3 is encoded by other sequences in the same sample as well. The gene calls are TRBV7-2 and TRBJ1-2; TRBD1 aligns across 7 bases. The V gene's germline CDR1 is SGHTA and CDR2 FQGNSA. This CDR3 spans 14 amino acids. After removal of 5 bases from V and 3 bases from J, the junction contained 6 bases not matched to a gene. Written as DNA, the CDR3 is TGTGCCAGCAGCGCCGCCGGGACAGACTATGGCTACACCTTC. Translated: CASSAAGTDYGYTF.

This clone appeared a single time. The V call is TRBV19, the J call TRBJ1-4, with D possibly matching TRBD1 (5 bases). This CDR3 contains 14 residues. The germline gives CDR1 LNHDA, CDR2 SQIVND (reference sequence). With 10 bases removed from V and 4 bases from J, the gap between germline ends came to 16 bases. Written as DNA, the CDR3 is TGTGCCACCAAGGACAACCTAAATAATGAAAAACTGTTTTTT. This translates into CATKDNLNNEKLFF.

This rearrangement joins TRBV30 to TRBJ1-3; D not resolved. Per germline, CDR1 GTSNPN and CDR2 SVGIG (reference sequence). This CDR3 has 13 amino acids. V lost 2 bases, J lost 0 bases, and 5 bases lay in between. CDR3 bases: TGTGCCTGGAGTAGGGACTCTGGAAACACCATATATTTT. Residues: CAWSRDSGNTIYF.

The rearrangement uses TRBV14 and TRBJ2-5; 13 bases agree with TRBD2. The CDR3 has 18 amino acids. J gave up 4 bases and V 4 bases, and 12 bases lay outside the gene matches. In germline, CDR1 is SGHDN, CDR2 FVKESK. The CDR3, as DNA: TGTGCCAGCAGCCGATATTACAGGACTAGCGGGAGAGGAGAGACCCAGTACTTC. Its protein product is CASSRYYRTSGRGETQYF.

The V and J genes are TRBV28 and TRBJ1-3, with D possibly TRBD1 on 6 matching bases. The CDR3 covers 16 residues. Germline CDR1 MDHEN, CDR2 SYDVKM. Trimming cost V 6 bases and J 0 bases, with 15 bases left between them. The CDR3 nucleotides are TGTGCCAGCAGCTTCCAAAGGGGGGGCTCTGGAAACACCATATATTTT. Translation: CASSFQRGGSGNTIYF.

The rearrangement links TRBV7-2 to TRBJ1-2, with D perhaps TRBD1 (6 bases). The CDR3 length is 13 residues. The V end lost 1 base, the J end lost 3 bases, and 6 bases lay between the germline ends. In germline, CDR1 is SGHTA, CDR2 FQGNSA. In nucleotides, the CDR3 is TGTGCCAGCAGCTTAGACAGGGACTATGGCTACACCTTC. As protein: CASSLDRDYGYTF.

The rearrangement links TRBV7-9 to TRBJ1-4; D gene uncertain. Germline CDR1 reads SEHNR; CDR2 reads FQNEAQ (reference sequence). Deletions cut 1 base from V and 3 bases from J, with 9 bases between. The CDR3 extends over 15 amino acids. CDR3 DNA: TGTGCCAGCAGCTTAGACGGGTTGGCTAATGAAAAACTGTTTTTT. It encodes CASSLDGLANEKLFF.

The rearrangement joins TRBV11-2 to TRBJ2-1; TRBD1 aligns across 9 bases. The CDR3 consists of 14 residues. V shed 6 bases, J shed 12 bases, and the junction held 12 bases outside the gene matches. The V gene's germline CDR1 is SGHAT and CDR2 FQNNGV. The CDR3 loop reads CASRGGQGPQGQFF. In DNA form, the CDR3 reads TGTGCCAGCAGAGGGGGACAGGGCCCACAGGGGCAGTTCTTC.

CDR3 residues: CASSLGDRGDTIYF. In nucleotides, the CDR3 is TGCGCCAGCAGCTTGGGGGACAGGGGTGACACCATATATTTT. The rearrangement links TRBV5-1 to TRBJ1-3, with 10 nucleotides matching TRBD1. V lost 0 bases to trimming and J lost 8 bases; unmatched junction nucleotides: 2. Germline CDR1 and CDR2: SGHRS and YFSETQ. The CDR3 is made up of 14 amino acids. The variable domain in full, completed from reference TRBV5-1 and TRBJ1-3, reads KAGVTQTPRYLIKTRGQQVTLSCSPISGHRSVSWYQQTPGQGLQFLFEYFSETQRNKGNFPGRFSGRQFSNSRSEMNVSTLELGDSALYLCASSLGDRGDTIYFGEGSWLTVV.

The genes are TRBV30 and TRBJ2-5, with D possibly being TRBD1 or TRBD2 (6 bases each). CDR1 is GTSNPN, CDR2 SVGIG, per germline (reference sequence). This CDR3 spans 18 amino acids. V was trimmed by 2 bases and J by 5 bases, leaving 27 bases between them. The CDR3 loop reads CAWSRRGDQRRFQETQYF. The DNA of the CDR3 is TGTGCCTGGAGTAGGAGGGGGGATCAGCGGAGGTTCCAGGAGACCCAGTACTTC.

V gene TRBV11-2 combines with J gene TRBJ2-3, with D perhaps matching TRBD1 (6 bases). This CDR3 has 13 residues. The V end was cut by 7 bases, the J end by 2 bases, with 10 bases between. The germline gives CDR1 SGHAT, CDR2 FQNNGV. CDR3 DNA sequence: TGTGCCAGCAAGGACAGATACACAGATACGCAGTATTTT. This sequence encodes CASKDRYTDTQYF.

This rearrangement joins TRBV18 to TRBJ2-3, with D possibly being TRBD1 (7 bases). The CDR3 has 16 residues. Per the germline V gene, CDR1 is KGHSH and CDR2 is LQKENI. Trimming took 3 bases from V and 5 from J, leaving 18 bases between them. CDR3 amino acids: CASSPRGGYSGDTQYF. The CDR3 coding sequence is TGTGCCAGCTCACCTCGAGGGGGCTATAGCGGAGATACGCAGTATTTT.

This chain connects TRBV5-1 to TRBJ2-2; D unclear. CDR1 is SGHRS and CDR2 is YFSETQ in the germline V gene. V was pared by 2 bases and J by 6 bases, with 14 bases between. The CDR3 totals 15 residues. CDR3 bases: TGCGCCAGCAGCTTAACCAGCAAAAGCTCCGGGGAGCTGTTTTTT. This sequence encodes CASSLTSKSSGELFF.

This clone occurred once. Other nucleotide sequences from this sample produce the same CDR3. The chain carries TRBV5-4 and TRBJ1-3; 8 nucleotides agree with TRBD1. Looked up from germline, CDR1 is SGHNT and CDR2 is YYREEE (reference sequence). V shed 8 bases, J shed 0 bases, and the junction held 7 bases outside the gene matches. The CDR3 contains 15 residues. The CDR3 DNA sequence: TGTGCCAGTACGACAGGGGCGAGCTCTGGAAACACCATATATTTT. Its translation is CASTTGASSGNTIYF.

The V call is TRBV5-1, the J call TRBJ2-5; the match to TRBD2 covers 13 bases. Trimming took 4 bases from V and 9 from J; bases not matched to a gene: 15. CDR1 is SGHRS and CDR2 is YFSETQ in the germline V gene. The CDR3 is 17 amino acids. DNA of the CDR3: TGCGCCAGCAGCCCCCCCGGGACTAGCGGGGCCGGGGGCGCCCAGTACTTC. It translates to CASSPPGTSGAGGAQYF.

This clone was counted ten times or more. This chain joins TRBV2 and TRBJ2-7; D is undetermined. Between the trimmed V and J ends, which lost 1 base and 0 bases, there was a span of 7 bases. This CDR3 contains 14 residues. Germline V gene sequence: CDR1 SNHLY, CDR2 FYNNEI. DNA for the CDR3: TGTGCCAGCAGTGAAGGCTGGAGCTCCTACGAGCAGTACTTC. Its translation is CASSEGWSSYEQYF.

This clone was observed once. The chain is built from TRBV7-6 and TRBJ2-3; D unresolved. The CDR3 length is 16 residues. Germline CDR1 is SGHVS and CDR2 is FNYEAQ. V lost 2 bases and J lost 0, with 12 bases in between. CDR3 region: CASSLTQDPSTDTQYF. CDR3 nucleotide sequence: TGTGCCAGCAGCTTAACTCAAGACCCCAGCACAGATACGCAGTATTTT.